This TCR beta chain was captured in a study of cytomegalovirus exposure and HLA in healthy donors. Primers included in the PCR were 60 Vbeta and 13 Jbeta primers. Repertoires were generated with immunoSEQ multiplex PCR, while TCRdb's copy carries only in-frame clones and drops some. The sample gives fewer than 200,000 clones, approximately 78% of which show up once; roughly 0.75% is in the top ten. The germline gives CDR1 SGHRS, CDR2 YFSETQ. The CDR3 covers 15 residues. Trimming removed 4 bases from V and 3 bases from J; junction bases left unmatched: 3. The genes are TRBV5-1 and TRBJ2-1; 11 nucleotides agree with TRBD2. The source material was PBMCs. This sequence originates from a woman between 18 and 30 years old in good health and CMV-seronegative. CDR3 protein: CASSQGLADYNEQFF. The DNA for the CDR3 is TGCGCCAGCAGCCAGGGACTAGCGGACTACAATGAGCAGTTCTTC.